Each of the 14 T cell receptor beta chains below was sequenced from the same sample in a study of blood T cell repertoires in COVID-19. Sequencing used immunoSEQ multiplex PCR; TCRdb keeps in-frame clones, though not all of them. The sample carries 75,000 to 95,000 clones, more than 70% recorded once. The specimen sequenced was peripheral blood. These TCRs come from a human donor in a cohort sampled during active COVID-19.

The chain recombines TRBV7-2 with TRBJ1-2; 11 bases line up with TRBD1. Per the germline V gene, CDR1 is SGHTA and CDR2 is FQGNSA. With V trimmed by 5 bases and J by 5 bases, 7 bases remained unmatched. The CDR3 is 15 amino acids. The CDR3 loop is CASSPWDRGEYGYTF. CDR3 nucleotide sequence: TGTGCCAGCAGCCCATGGGACAGGGGGGAATATGGCTACACCTTC.

This sequence joins TRBV20-1 and TRBJ1-1, with D uncertain. The V gene lost 5 bases and the J gene lost 3 bases, with 7 bases spanning the gap. Germline CDR1 DFQATT, CDR2 SNEGSKA (reference sequence). CDR3 length: 11 amino acids. The CDR3 DNA reads as TGCAGTGCTGGGAGGGACACTGAAGCTTTCTTT. Residues: CSAGRDTEAFF.

The rearrangement uses TRBV18 and TRBJ2-7; D is perhaps TRBD1 (6 bases). Germline assignment: CDR1 KGHSH and CDR2 LQKENI. V shed 2 bases and J shed 7 bases, with 24 bases lying between them. CDR3 length equals 17 residues. CDR3 loop: CASSPNRPRGRLSEQYF. CDR3 DNA sequence: TGTGCCAGCTCACCAAATCGACCCAGGGGTCGGTTGTCGGAGCAGTACTTC.

The V gene is TRBV18, the J gene TRBJ1-1; no definite D call. CDR3 length: 15 amino acids. Germline V lookup: CDR1 KGHSH, CDR2 LQKENI. V was cut by 2 bases and J by 1 base, with 11 bases left in between. The CDR3 protein is CASSPKREENTEAFF. DNA for the CDR3: TGTGCCAGCTCACCAAAAAGGGAGGAGAACACTGAAGCTTTCTTT. The entire variable domain, with the rest obtained from reference TRBV18 and TRBJ1-1, is as follows: NAGVMQNPRHLVRRRGQEARLRCSPMKGHSHVYWYRQLPEEGLKFMVYLQKENIIDESGMPKERFSAEFPKEGPSILRIQQVVRGDSAAYFCASSPKREENTEAFFGQGTRLTVV.

V gene TRBV11-2 combines with J gene TRBJ2-3; 7 bases align to TRBD2. The CDR3 runs to 14 residues. V shed 2 bases and J 4 bases; nucleotides not matched to a gene: 3. Germline V lookup: CDR1 SGHAT, CDR2 FQNNGV. The CDR3 reads CASSLYLAADTQYF. The CDR3 DNA reads TGTGCCAGCAGCTTATATCTAGCGGCAGATACGCAGTATTTT.

The chain combines TRBV15 with TRBJ2-5; 9 bases agree with TRBD1. V shed 0 bases, J shed 5 bases, and the junction held 7 bases outside the gene matches. The germline V gene has CDR1 LNHNV and CDR2 YYDKDF (reference sequence). The CDR3 contains 16 residues. The chain's CDR3 is CATSRDYRGRLETQYF. CDR3 bases: TGTGCCACCAGCAGAGACTACAGGGGGCGTTTGGAGACCCAGTACTTC.

The rearrangement joins TRBV6-2 or TRBV6-3 to TRBJ2-7, with 11 bases aligning to TRBD2. V shed 6 bases and J 4 bases; nucleotides not matched to a gene: 5. CDR3 size: 14 residues. The V gene's germline CDR1 is MNHEY and CDR2 SVGEGT. The CDR3, as DNA: TGTGCCAGCAGCCTACTAGCGGGAGTTTACGAGCAGTACTTC. This gives the protein CASSLLAGVYEQYF.

There are a few counts of this clone. The chain joins TRBV10-2 to TRBJ2-1, with 8 bases that match TRBD2. Germline lookup yields CDR1 WSHSY and CDR2 SAAADI. Trimming removed 7 bases from V and 0 bases from J; junction bases left unmatched: 8. This CDR3 region has 16 residues. The chain's CDR3 is CASNGAGASSYNEQFF. In DNA, the CDR3 is TGCGCCAGCAACGGAGCGGGGGCGAGCTCCTACAATGAGCAGTTCTTC.

The chain is built from TRBV6-6 and TRBJ2-1, with 8 bases identical to TRBD2. Unmatched junction bases numbered 4, after V lost 2 bases and J lost 7 bases. The CDR3 is 14 residues long. The germline gives CDR1 MNHNY, CDR2 SVGAGI (reference sequence). CDR3 in DNA: TGTGCCAGCAGTTACGATACTAGCGGTAATGAGCAGTTCTTC. The encoded protein is CASSYDTSGNEQFF.

This chain connects TRBV6-5 to TRBJ1-1; D possibly corresponds to TRBD1 (6 bases). Germline V gene data show CDR1 as MNHEY and CDR2 as SVGAGI. This CDR3 comprises 15 residues. Trimming pared 6 bases from V and 0 bases from J, leaving 14 bases between. CDR3 in amino acids: CASSQGTGLNTEAFF. The CDR3 DNA reads TGTGCCAGCAGCCAAGGAACAGGGCTGAACACTGAAGCTTTCTTT.

This chain links TRBV10-3 with TRBJ1-2; 7 bases fit TRBD1. The ends lost 2 bases at V and 0 bases at J; junction bases unmatched: 3. The germline V gene encodes CDR1 ENHRY and CDR2 SYGVKD. CDR3 length equals 15 residues. The CDR3 protein is CAISERQGPNYGYTF. The CDR3 DNA is TGTGCCATCAGTGAGCGACAGGGTCCTAACTATGGCTACACCTTC.

The V gene is TRBV18, the J gene TRBJ1-1, with D possibly being TRBD1 (5 bases). CDR3 size: 14 residues. From germline, CDR1 is KGHSH and CDR2 LQKENI. Trimming took 2 bases from V and 1 from J, leaving 8 bases between them. Here the CDR3 reads CASSPGGENTEAFF. DNA for the CDR3: TGTGCCAGCTCACCAGGGGGGGAGAACACTGAAGCTTTCTTT.

The chain carries TRBV3-1 (or the pseudogene TRBV3-2) and TRBJ2-7; D is uncertain. Trimming stripped 0 bases from V and 0 bases from J, with 6 bases between. The CDR3 has 14 amino acids. Germline assignment: CDR1 LGHDT and CDR2 YNNKEL (reference sequence). CDR3 bases: TGTGCCAGCAGCCAAGAATCGGGCTCCTACGAGCAGTACTTC. Protein: CASSQESGSYEQYF.

The CDR3 nucleotides read TGCGCCAGCAGTGAGGAGCGGCTCTCCTACAATGAGCAGTTCTTC. This gives the protein CASSEERLSYNEQFF. This chain uses TRBV10-2 with TRBJ2-1; TRBD2 might be the D (5 bases). Germline V gene lookup returns CDR1 WSHSY and CDR2 SAAADI. This CDR3 is built from 15 residues. The germline V and J ends were trimmed by 2 bases and 0 bases, with 8 bases remaining between them.